These 27 T cell receptor beta chains share one sample of origin, sequenced in a study of identical twins. TCRdb reprocessed the 5' RACE reads with MiXCR, giving one entry per CDR3 protein. Of roughly 710,000 distinct CDR3 sequences listed, roughly 6% are singletons. Sequenced: naive T cells sorted from blood. The source of these receptors is a man aged 18 to 30 in good health.

This clonotype was found many times. CDR3 amino acids: CASSVAGNSPLHF. CDR3 bases: TGTGCCAGCAGCGTAGCCGGGAATTCACCCCTCCACTTT. The chain employs TRBV9 and TRBJ1-6, with D hard to call. Per the germline V gene, CDR1 is SGDLS and CDR2 is YYNGEE. The V gene lost 0 bases and the J gene lost 7 bases, with 5 bases spanning the gap. This CDR3 region has 13 residues.

V and J are TRBV9 and TRBJ2-2, with 7 bases identical to TRBD2. After removal of 2 bases from V and 1 base from J, the junction contained 2 bases not matched to a gene. The CDR3 runs to 15 residues. Germline assignment: CDR1 SGDLS and CDR2 YYNGEE. CDR3 DNA sequence: TGTGCCAGCAGCGTTACTAGCGAGAACACCGGGGAGCTGTTTTTT. Translating gives CASSVTSENTGELFF.

This chain joins TRBV7-7 and TRBJ2-1; D unclear. Trimming left V 1 base short and J 7 bases short, with 8 bases between. CDR3 size: 13 residues. Germline CDR1 is SSHAT and CDR2 is FNYEAQ (reference sequence). The DNA for the CDR3 is TGTGCCAGCAGCTTAGGTTATCCAAATGAGCAGTTCTTC. It yields the protein CASSLGYPNEQFF.

The chain recombines TRBV7-9 with TRBJ2-7; 7 bases line up with TRBD1. V was pared by 4 bases and J by 5 bases, with 5 bases of the junction left unmatched. Germline loops: CDR1 SEHNR, CDR2 FQNEAQ (reference sequence). CDR3 length: 13 amino acids. The CDR3 coding sequence is TGTGCCAGCAGCTCCGCGCAGGGGGACGAGCAGTACTTC. This translates into CASSSAQGDEQYF.

The CDR3 loop is CASSFLPRETQYF. CDR3 nucleotide sequence: TGTGCCAGCAGTTTCCTACCCCGGGAGACCCAGTACTTC. The J gene is TRBJ2-5, the V gene TRBV12-3 or TRBV12-4; no clear D gene. V lost 3 bases, J lost 5 bases, and 10 bases lay in between. The CDR3 contains 13 residues.

This clonotype has ten or more counts. The genes are TRBV7-2 and TRBJ2-3, with TRBD2 as a possible D gene (5 bases). The V end was cut by 5 bases, the J end by 1 base, with 7 bases between. Germline CDR1 SGHTA, CDR2 FQGNSA. This CDR3 comprises 13 residues. CDR3 coding DNA: TGTGCCAGCAGCACGCGGGGCACAGATACGCAGTATTTT. The encoded protein is CASSTRGTDTQYF.

This clonotype was counted a few times. The rearrangement links TRBV6-5 to TRBJ2-1; 8 positions match TRBD1. Germline V gene lookup returns CDR1 MNHEY and CDR2 SVGAGI. Unmatched junction bases numbered 10, after V lost 4 bases and J lost 5 bases. The CDR3 spans 16 residues. CDR3 coding DNA: TGTGCCAGCAGTTCGACGACAGGGGCGCCCAACAATGAGCAGTTCTTC. It yields the protein CASSSTTGAPNNEQFF.

This clonotype was seen a handful of times. The gene calls are TRBV12-3 or TRBV12-4 and TRBJ1-5, with 9 bases identical to TRBD1. The CDR3 sequence is 17 residues long. Trimming removed 5 bases from V and 0 bases from J; junction bases left unmatched: 8. For the CDR3, the DNA is TGTGCCAGCAGTCGGGACAGGGCTGGGAGTAGCAATCAGCCCCAGCATTTT. It specifies CASSRDRAGSSNQPQHF.

The chain couples TRBV5-1 to TRBJ2-2; 9 bases map to TRBD1. Germline loops: CDR1 SGHRS, CDR2 YFSETQ. This CDR3 has 16 residues. The J segment lost 2 bases and the V segment lost 1 base, leaving 3 bases of the junction unmatched. CDR3: CASSLLDRGNTGELFF. In DNA form, the CDR3 reads TGCGCCAGCAGCTTGTTGGACAGGGGCAACACCGGGGAGCTGTTTTTT. The full variable domain, its missing parts supplied by reference TRBV5-1 and TRBJ2-2, is KAGVTQTPRYLIKTRGQQVTLSCSPISGHRSVSWYQQTPGQGLQFLFEYFSETQRNKGNFPGRFSGRQFSNSRSEMNVSTLELGDSALYLCASSLLDRGNTGELFFGEGSRLTVL.

The table lists this clonotype with many counts. V usage is TRBV10-2 and J usage is TRBJ2-7; the D is unclear. Trimming cost V 4 bases and J 6 bases, with 10 bases left between them. Germline values: CDR1 WSHSY, CDR2 SAAADI. The CDR3 has 12 residues. DNA of the CDR3: TGCGCCAGCAGTGTGGATAGCTTCGAGCAGTACGTC. It translates to CASSVDSFEQYV.

There are a few counts of this clonotype. V is TRBV5-1 and J is TRBJ1-2, with no clear D. The germline CDR1 and CDR2 sequences are SGHRS and YFSETQ. There are 15 residues in the CDR3. Trimming removed 7 bases at V and 4 bases at J, with 20 bases between. In DNA, the CDR3 is TGCGCCAGCGCACTGGACGGGTCCCACATCTATGGCTACACCTTC. Translating it yields CASALDGSHIYGYTF.

This clonotype was seen many times. The rearrangement joins TRBV20-1 to TRBJ1-2; the D is unclear. Germline CDR1 and CDR2: DFQATT and SNEGSKA (reference sequence). The CDR3 covers 16 residues. Trimming removed 4 bases from V and 6 bases from J, with 24 bases in between. The CDR3 region is CSAKALGYSSMDGYTF. The CDR3 DNA sequence: TGCAGTGCTAAAGCCCTGGGGTATAGTAGTATGGATGGCTACACCTTC.

This clonotype was seen more than once but under ten times. This chain connects TRBV7-2 to TRBJ2-7, with a possible D match to TRBD2 (7 bases). The CDR3 is 15 residues long. Trimming stripped 1 base from V and 5 bases from J, with 15 bases between. Germline V gene data show CDR1 as SGHTA and CDR2 as FQGNSA. The CDR3 spells CASSLEGGGLNEQYV. The DNA for the CDR3 is TGTGCCAGCAGCTTAGAGGGAGGGGGGCTCAACGAGCAGTACGTC.

This clonotype occurred many times. This chain uses TRBV7-2 with TRBJ2-1, with TRBD2 matching over 7 bases. The V segment lost 1 base and the J segment 5 bases; nucleotides outside the gene matches: 8. The germline CDR1 and CDR2 sequences are SGHTA and FQGNSA. This CDR3 spans 16 amino acids. CDR3 amino acids: CASSLVRAGLNNEQFF. CDR3 in DNA: TGTGCCAGCAGCTTAGTCCGAGCGGGGCTAAACAATGAGCAGTTCTTC.

This clonotype was recorded many times. The CDR3 sequence is CASSRLSSYNEQFF. CDR3 nucleotide sequence: TGTGCCAGCAGCCGCCTTAGCTCCTACAATGAGCAGTTCTTC. The chain joins TRBV11-2 to TRBJ2-1, with no clear D. CDR3 length: 14 residues. V was shortened by 5 bases and J by 0 bases, with 8 bases between the two germline ends. Germline V gene sequence: CDR1 SGHAT, CDR2 FQNNGV.

In this sample, this clonotype turned up many times. This sequence joins TRBV29-1 and TRBJ2-3; 7 nucleotides match TRBD2. After removal of 4 bases from V and 2 bases from J, the junction contained 9 bases not matched to a gene. The CDR3 sequence is 15 residues long. Looked up from germline, CDR1 is SQVTM and CDR2 is ANQGSEA. CDR3 nucleotides: TGCAGCGTTGTGGAGAGCGGGACCTCCACAGATACGCAGTATTTT. As protein: CSVVESGTSTDTQYF.

This clonotype was found many times. The chain links TRBV20-1 to TRBJ2-4; 9 bases fit TRBD2. V was clipped by 0 bases and J by 6 bases; unmatched bases: 6. CDR3 length equals 15 residues. Germline V gene data show CDR1 as DFQATT and CDR2 as SNEGSKA (reference sequence). CDR3 amino acids: CSARDYQREANIQYF. The CDR3 DNA follows: TGCAGTGCTAGAGATTACCAGCGGGAGGCAAACATTCAGTACTTC.

This rearrangement joins TRBV6-2 or TRBV6-3 to TRBJ2-1, with 7 bases aligning to TRBD1. V shed 6 bases and J 16 bases; nucleotides not matched to a gene: 12. CDR1 MNHEY and CDR2 SVGEGT come from the germline V gene. The CDR3 is 12 amino acids. CDR3 in DNA: TGTGCCAGCAGGCGACCGACAGGGTTAGATTTCTTC. This gives the protein CASRRPTGLDFF.

This clonotype was seen more than once but under ten times. The chain uses TRBV20-1 and TRBJ2-5; 9 bases match TRBD1. Germline lookup yields CDR1 DFQATT and CDR2 SNEGSKA (reference sequence). The J segment lost 5 bases and the V segment lost 3 bases, leaving 10 bases of the junction unmatched. This CDR3 region has 15 residues. This chain's CDR3 is CSASPTPGQGETQYF. CDR3 coding DNA: TGCAGTGCTAGCCCCACCCCCGGACAGGGGGAGACCCAGTACTTC.

The sample holds many counts of this clonotype. The chain joins TRBV21-1 to TRBJ2-5; the table's D call, TRBD2, has no DNA check behind it. TRBV21-1 counts as a pseudogene. The CDR3 is made up of 13 amino acids. As DNA, the CDR3 is TGTGCCAGCAGTACTAGCGGGAGGGCCGCACAGTACTTC. It yields the protein CASSTSGRAAQYF.

This chain uses TRBV20-1 with TRBJ2-1, with TRBD2 as a possible D gene (9 bases). The CDR3 is 14 residues long. Germline V CDR1 and CDR2: DFQATT, SNEGSKA (reference sequence). The CDR3 is CGGTGSGGYNEQFF. Written as DNA, the CDR3 is TGCGGGGGGACAGGAAGCGGGGGGTACAATGAGCAGTTCTTC.

This clonotype has more than one count but fewer than ten. The genes are TRBV27 and TRBJ2-5, with TRBD1 as a possible D gene (6 bases). The germline V and J ends were trimmed by 2 bases and 5 bases, with 15 bases remaining between them. In germline, CDR1 is MNHEY, CDR2 SMNVEV (reference sequence). CDR3 length equals 15 residues. This CDR3 reads CASSLATGLGETQYF. For the CDR3, the DNA is TGTGCCAGCAGTTTAGCGACAGGATTGGGGGAGACCCAGTACTTC.

This clonotype has more than one count but fewer than ten. The rearrangement uses TRBV29-1 and TRBJ2-7; D not resolved. Trimming pared 1 base from V and 4 bases from J, leaving 11 bases between. CDR1 is SQVTM and CDR2 is ANQGSEA in the germline V gene. The CDR3 totals 13 residues. The CDR3 nucleotides are TGCAGCGTTGAAGTGTCGGCTCGTTACGAGCAGTACTTC. It encodes CSVEVSARYEQYF.

In its sample, this clonotype was seen many times. The chain is built from TRBV5-1 and TRBJ1-3; 8 bases align to TRBD1. After removal of 4 bases from V and 0 bases from J, the junction contained 9 bases not matched to a gene. Germline loops: CDR1 SGHRS, CDR2 YFSETQ. The CDR3 is made up of 17 amino acids. The CDR3 sequence is CASSPGTGLGSGNTIYF. The CDR3 bases are TGCGCCAGCAGCCCCGGGACAGGTCTCGGCTCTGGAAACACCATATATTTT.

The chain couples TRBV6-1 to TRBJ1-1; the D gene is possibly TRBD1 (5 bases). The germline CDR1 and CDR2 sequences are MNHNS and SASEGT. The CDR3 is 15 amino acids. Trimming removed 4 bases from V and 1 base from J, with 13 bases in between. The CDR3 bases are TGTGCCAGCAGTGCACAGGCGATCAAGAACACTGAAGCTTTCTTT. This codes for CASSAQAIKNTEAFF.

This clonotype was counted many times. The chain uses TRBV9 and TRBJ1-2, with D unclear. Germline values: CDR1 SGDLS, CDR2 YYNGEE. V was shortened by 6 bases and J by 0 bases, with 6 bases between the two germline ends. The CDR3 covers 12 residues. CDR3 in DNA: TGTGCCAGCACTGATTCTAACTATGGCTACACCTTC. It yields the protein CASTDSNYGYTF. Filled out from reference TRBV9 and TRBJ1-2, the complete variable domain reads DSGVTQTPKHLITATGQRVTLRCSPRSGDLSVYWYQQSLDQGLQFLIQYYNGEERAKGNILERFSAQQFPDLHSELNLSSLELGDSALYFCASTDSNYGYTFGSGTRLTVV.

The table lists this clonotype with many counts. The chain links TRBV20-1 to TRBJ2-1, with 10 bases lining up with TRBD2. Germline lookup yields CDR1 DFQATT and CDR2 SNEGSKA (reference sequence). There are 15 residues in the CDR3. After removal of 0 bases from V and 5 bases from J, the junction contained 4 bases not matched to a gene. CDR3: CSARDRLAGDNEQFF. Here the CDR3 DNA reads TGCAGTGCTAGAGATCGTCTAGCGGGAGACAATGAGCAGTTCTTC.